These T cell receptor beta chains were read from a single sample in a study of T cells in Graves' hyperthyroidism and ophthalmopathy. TCRdb re-called the multiplex PCR reads with MiXCR, one entry per CDR3 protein. The sample shows roughly 500,000 distinct CDR3 sequences, 24% of them seen only once. Material: blood. These receptors were obtained from a woman aged 25 to 39 with Graves' ophthalmopathy. Each CDR3 is given with its conserved first and last residue. A D gene is named only where the DNA matches it firmly. Where a row states a size, it is once, few, many or the class of an expanded clone; other rows omit it.

V gene: TRBV25-1
J gene: TRBJ2-5
D gene: NA
clone size: NA
CDR3 DNA: TGTGCCAGCAGTGAATTTGGAGGCGAGACCCAGTACTTC
CDR3 protein: CASSEFGGETQYF

V gene: TRBV7-9
J gene: TRBJ2-5
D gene: TRBD1
clone size: many
CDR3 DNA: TGTGCCAGCAGCTTAGTCCTTGACAGGGGAGAGACCCAGTACTTC
CDR3 protein: CASSLVLDRGETQYF

V gene: TRBV6-2/TRBV6-3
J gene: TRBJ2-4
D gene: NA
clone size: NA
CDR3 DNA: TGTGCCAGCAGTTACCTTGTCCACTCCTACGATCAGTACTTC
CDR3 protein: CASSYLVHSYDQYF

V gene: TRBV12-3/TRBV12-4
J gene: TRBJ1-3
D gene: NA
clone size: many
CDR3 DNA: TGTGCCAGCAGTCAGGACCTGCCAGGAAACACCATATATTTT
CDR3 protein: CASSQDLPGNTIYF

V gene: TRBV20-1
J gene: TRBJ2-5
D gene: NA
clone size: few
CDR3 DNA: TGCAGTGCGATACCGGGAGCTAAAGAGACCCAGTACTTC
CDR3 protein: CSAIPGAKETQYF

V gene: TRBV7-9
J gene: TRBJ1-1
D gene: NA
clone size: few
CDR3 DNA: TGTGCCAGCAGCTTACTGGAGGGGACTGAAGCTTGCTTT
CDR3 protein: CASSLLEGTEACF

V gene: TRBV3-1
J gene: TRBJ1-2
D gene: NA
clone size: many
CDR3 DNA: TGTGCCAGCAGCCCACAGGGAATCGATCATGGCTACACCTTC
CDR3 protein: CASSPQGIDHGYTF

V gene: TRBV6-5
J gene: TRBJ1-1
D gene: NA
clone size: many
CDR3 DNA: TGTGCCAGCAGTTACGGCGGAGGGGGCACTGAAGCTTTCTTT
CDR3 protein: CASSYGGGGTEAFF

V gene: TRBV9
J gene: TRBJ1-2
D gene: NA
clone size: few
CDR3 DNA: TGTGCCAGCAGCGTAGGGGAACAGGGCTATGGCTACACCTTC
CDR3 protein: CASSVGEQGYGYTF

V gene: TRBV6-1
J gene: TRBJ1-2
D gene: TRBD1
clone size: many
CDR3 DNA: TGTGCCAGCAGTGAAGTCTTCCGAGGGGGCAGCTATGGCTACACCTTC
CDR3 protein: CASSEVFRGGSYGYTF

V gene: TRBV6-2/TRBV6-3
J gene: TRBJ2-5
D gene: NA
clone size: many
CDR3 DNA: TGTGCCAGCGGCCGACGTAGCCTGGAGACCCAGTACTTC
CDR3 protein: CASGRRSLETQYF

V gene: TRBV20-1
J gene: TRBJ2-7
D gene: TRBD2
clone size: once
CDR3 DNA: TGCAGCATACTCACTAGCGGCCCCTCCTACGAGCAGTACTTC
CDR3 protein: CSILTSGPSYEQYF

V gene: TRBV10-3
J gene: TRBJ1-1
D gene: TRBD1
clone size: NA
CDR3 DNA: TGTGCCATCAGACAGGGGGCAAGCACTGAAGCTTTCTTT
CDR3 protein: CAIRQGASTEAFF

V gene: TRBV6-1
J gene: TRBJ2-2
D gene: NA
clone size: many
CDR3 DNA: TGTGCCAGCAAGGAAGATTACACCGGGGAGCTGTTTTTT
CDR3 protein: CASKEDYTGELFF

V gene: TRBV28
J gene: TRBJ2-7
D gene: NA
clone size: many
CDR3 DNA: TGTGCCAGCAGTTTAGCCGGACAGCTAGCCTACGAGCAGTACTTC
CDR3 protein: CASSLAGQLAYEQYF

V gene: TRBV6-4
J gene: TRBJ1-5
D gene: NA
clone size: many
CDR3 DNA: TGTGCCAGCAGTGAACCACAGGTCCTACGGCCCCAGCATTTT
CDR3 protein: CASSEPQVLRPQHF

V gene: TRBV28
J gene: TRBJ1-5
D gene: TRBD1
clone size: NA
CDR3 DNA: TGTGCCAGCGGACCCCCCGACAGGGGTGATCAGCCCCAGCATTTT
CDR3 protein: CASGPPDRGDQPQHF

V gene: TRBV28
J gene: TRBJ1-2
D gene: NA
clone size: many
CDR3 DNA: TGTGCCAGCAGTGCGCACCGGAGGGTCTATGGCTACACCTTC
CDR3 protein: CASSAHRRVYGYTF

V gene: TRBV28
J gene: TRBJ2-5
D gene: NA
clone size: many
CDR3 DNA: TGTGCCAGCAGCCAGATAGGAGAGGGGGGCCGGGAGACCCAGTACTTC
CDR3 protein: CASSQIGEGGRETQYF

V gene: TRBV7-2
J gene: TRBJ2-2
D gene: NA
clone size: few
CDR3 DNA: TGTGCCAGCAGCTCCCGGACACTGAACACCGGGGAGCTGTTTTTT
CDR3 protein: CASSSRTLNTGELFF

V gene: TRBV4-1
J gene: TRBJ2-2
D gene: NA
clone size: many
CDR3 DNA: TGCGCCAGCAGCCTCCTAGAAACCGGGGAGCTGTTTTTT
CDR3 protein: CASSLLETGELFF

V gene: TRBV28
J gene: TRBJ1-2
D gene: NA
clone size: many
CDR3 DNA: TGTGCCAGCAGTCCCCCCTCGACAGCCCTAGGTGGCTACACCTTC
CDR3 protein: CASSPPSTALGGYTF

V gene: TRBV19
J gene: TRBJ2-5
D gene: TRBD1
clone size: NA
CDR3 DNA: TGTGCCAGTAGAGACCCACAGGGGGCGCGGGAGACCCAGTACTTC
CDR3 protein: CASRDPQGARETQYF

V gene: TRBV14
J gene: TRBJ2-7
D gene: TRBD1
clone size: many
CDR3 DNA: TGTGCCAGCAGCCAAGGTCTATTCGGACAGGGAAGTACCCCCCCCTACGAGCAGTACTTC
CDR3 protein: CASSQGLFGQGSTPPYEQYF

V gene: TRBV20-1
J gene: TRBJ1-5
D gene: NA
clone size: NA
CDR3 DNA: TGCAGTGCTCCGGGCGGGGGCCAGCCCCAGCATTTT
CDR3 protein: CSAPGGGQPQHF

V gene: TRBV29-1
J gene: TRBJ1-2
D gene: NA
clone size: many
CDR3 DNA: TGCAGCGTTGAATGGGTCCCAAACTATGGCTACACCTTC
CDR3 protein: CSVEWVPNYGYTF

V gene: TRBV6-4
J gene: TRBJ1-2
D gene: NA
clone size: many
CDR3 DNA: TGTGCCAGCAGTCCCTCGGCAGGGATCGGGTATGGCTACACCTTC
CDR3 protein: CASSPSAGIGYGYTF

V gene: TRBV12-3/TRBV12-4
J gene: TRBJ2-7
D gene: TRBD1
clone size: few
CDR3 DNA: TGTGCCAGCAGTTTTGGGACAGGGGGCACCTACGAGCAGTACTTC
CDR3 protein: CASSFGTGGTYEQYF

V gene: TRBV7-9
J gene: TRBJ1-2
D gene: NA
clone size: many
CDR3 DNA: TGTGCCAGCAGTTTGACAGCCGGCTATGGCTACACCTTC
CDR3 protein: CASSLTAGYGYTF

V gene: TRBV15
J gene: TRBJ2-5
D gene: NA
clone size: NA
CDR3 DNA: TGTGTCACCAGCAGAGATCTTGCATTGTCGGAGACCCAGTACTTC
CDR3 protein: CVTSRDLALSETQYF

V gene: TRBV4-1
J gene: TRBJ2-5
D gene: TRBD2
clone size: NA
CDR3 DNA: TGCGCCAGCAGCCAAGTGGCCGGGGGGGCCCTCCAAGAGACCCAGTACTTC
CDR3 protein: CASSQVAGGALQETQYF

V gene: TRBV12-3/TRBV12-4
J gene: TRBJ2-5
D gene: TRBD2
clone size: NA
CDR3 DNA: TGTGCCAGCACATTAACAAGCGGGGTAAGCCGCCAAGAGACCCAGTACTTC
CDR3 protein: CASTLTSGVSRQETQYF

V gene: TRBV25-1
J gene: TRBJ1-1
D gene: NA
clone size: NA
CDR3 DNA: TGTGCCAGCAGTGAAGTAGGACAGATGAACACTGAAGCTTTCTTT
CDR3 protein: CASSEVGQMNTEAFF

V gene: TRBV20-1
J gene: TRBJ2-5
D gene: TRBD2
clone size: NA
CDR3 DNA: TGCAGTGCTAGCGTAATAGCGGGGGTAGGAGAGACCCAGTACTTT
CDR3 protein: CSASVIAGVGETQYF

V gene: TRBV12-3/TRBV12-4
J gene: TRBJ2-7
D gene: NA
clone size: NA
CDR3 DNA: TGTGCCAGCGCCGGGGGAGGAGCCTACGAGCAGTACTTC
CDR3 protein: CASAGGGAYEQYF

V gene: TRBV20-1
J gene: TRBJ1-6
D gene: TRBD1
clone size: NA
CDR3 DNA: TGCAGTGCTAGAAAAATGCAGGGGGCGAGGTCACCCCTCCACTTT
CDR3 protein: CSARKMQGARSPLHF

V gene: TRBV11-2
J gene: TRBJ2-5
D gene: TRBD1
clone size: many
CDR3 DNA: TGTGCCAGCAGCGATACAGGGGTAGAGACCCAGTACTTC
CDR3 protein: CASSDTGVETQYF

V gene: TRBV7-9
J gene: TRBJ2-7
D gene: NA
clone size: many
CDR3 DNA: TGTGCCAGCAGCTTACCTAAAGACAGATCCTACGAGCAGTACTTC
CDR3 protein: CASSLPKDRSYEQYF

V gene: TRBV20-1
J gene: TRBJ1-5
D gene: NA
clone size: NA
CDR3 DNA: TGCAGTGCTAGAGATTTATTGGGAGAGGACAATCAGCCCCAGCATTTT
CDR3 protein: CSARDLLGEDNQPQHF

V gene: TRBV28
J gene: TRBJ1-2
D gene: NA
clone size: once
CDR3 DNA: TGTGCCACAGACAAGGGCTACACCTTC
CDR3 protein: CATDKGYTF

V gene: TRBV19
J gene: TRBJ1-2
D gene: NA
clone size: many
CDR3 DNA: TGTGCCAGTCGGCGGGACCGAATTTATGGCTACACCTTC
CDR3 protein: CASRRDRIYGYTF

V gene: TRBV6-1
J gene: TRBJ1-1
D gene: NA
clone size: NA
CDR3 DNA: TGTGCCAGCAGTGATTCGGGTAGGGCGAACACTGAAGCTTTCTTT
CDR3 protein: CASSDSGRANTEAFF

V gene: TRBV6-1
J gene: TRBJ1-2
D gene: TRBD1
clone size: many
CDR3 DNA: TGTGCCAGCAGTCCAGGGGGCCTAAGGGGCTACACCTTC
CDR3 protein: CASSPGGLRGYTF

V gene: TRBV29-1
J gene: TRBJ2-7
D gene: TRBD2
clone size: many
CDR3 DNA: TGCAGCGCCCTCGGGGGGGTCGGGGGGTACGAGCAGTACTTC
CDR3 protein: CSALGGVGGYEQYF

V gene: TRBV11-1
J gene: TRBJ2-5
D gene: TRBD1
clone size: many
CDR3 DNA: TGTGCCAGCAGCTCGACCTCTAGCCCAACAGGGGTGAATGAAGAGACCCAGTACTTC
CDR3 protein: CASSSTSSPTGVNEETQYF

V gene: TRBV6-5
J gene: TRBJ1-1
D gene: NA
clone size: many
CDR3 DNA: TGTGCCAGCAGTTACGGGACGGCCACTGAAGCTTTCTTT
CDR3 protein: CASSYGTATEAFF

V gene: TRBV6-5
J gene: TRBJ1-2
D gene: NA
clone size: NA
CDR3 DNA: TGTGCCAGCAGTTCTCTCCCGCTGGACTCTTCCGATGGCTACACCTTC
CDR3 protein: CASSSLPLDSSDGYTF

V gene: TRBV7-2
J gene: TRBJ1-2
D gene: NA
clone size: many
CDR3 DNA: TGTGCCAGCAGCACCGCAGGAGCCGCTAACTATGGCTACACCTTC
CDR3 protein: CASSTAGAANYGYTF

V gene: TRBV12-3/TRBV12-4
J gene: TRBJ2-5
D gene: TRBD1
clone size: many
CDR3 DNA: TGTGCCAGCTCATCTGGACAGGGAAAAGAGACCCAGTACTTC
CDR3 protein: CASSSGQGKETQYF